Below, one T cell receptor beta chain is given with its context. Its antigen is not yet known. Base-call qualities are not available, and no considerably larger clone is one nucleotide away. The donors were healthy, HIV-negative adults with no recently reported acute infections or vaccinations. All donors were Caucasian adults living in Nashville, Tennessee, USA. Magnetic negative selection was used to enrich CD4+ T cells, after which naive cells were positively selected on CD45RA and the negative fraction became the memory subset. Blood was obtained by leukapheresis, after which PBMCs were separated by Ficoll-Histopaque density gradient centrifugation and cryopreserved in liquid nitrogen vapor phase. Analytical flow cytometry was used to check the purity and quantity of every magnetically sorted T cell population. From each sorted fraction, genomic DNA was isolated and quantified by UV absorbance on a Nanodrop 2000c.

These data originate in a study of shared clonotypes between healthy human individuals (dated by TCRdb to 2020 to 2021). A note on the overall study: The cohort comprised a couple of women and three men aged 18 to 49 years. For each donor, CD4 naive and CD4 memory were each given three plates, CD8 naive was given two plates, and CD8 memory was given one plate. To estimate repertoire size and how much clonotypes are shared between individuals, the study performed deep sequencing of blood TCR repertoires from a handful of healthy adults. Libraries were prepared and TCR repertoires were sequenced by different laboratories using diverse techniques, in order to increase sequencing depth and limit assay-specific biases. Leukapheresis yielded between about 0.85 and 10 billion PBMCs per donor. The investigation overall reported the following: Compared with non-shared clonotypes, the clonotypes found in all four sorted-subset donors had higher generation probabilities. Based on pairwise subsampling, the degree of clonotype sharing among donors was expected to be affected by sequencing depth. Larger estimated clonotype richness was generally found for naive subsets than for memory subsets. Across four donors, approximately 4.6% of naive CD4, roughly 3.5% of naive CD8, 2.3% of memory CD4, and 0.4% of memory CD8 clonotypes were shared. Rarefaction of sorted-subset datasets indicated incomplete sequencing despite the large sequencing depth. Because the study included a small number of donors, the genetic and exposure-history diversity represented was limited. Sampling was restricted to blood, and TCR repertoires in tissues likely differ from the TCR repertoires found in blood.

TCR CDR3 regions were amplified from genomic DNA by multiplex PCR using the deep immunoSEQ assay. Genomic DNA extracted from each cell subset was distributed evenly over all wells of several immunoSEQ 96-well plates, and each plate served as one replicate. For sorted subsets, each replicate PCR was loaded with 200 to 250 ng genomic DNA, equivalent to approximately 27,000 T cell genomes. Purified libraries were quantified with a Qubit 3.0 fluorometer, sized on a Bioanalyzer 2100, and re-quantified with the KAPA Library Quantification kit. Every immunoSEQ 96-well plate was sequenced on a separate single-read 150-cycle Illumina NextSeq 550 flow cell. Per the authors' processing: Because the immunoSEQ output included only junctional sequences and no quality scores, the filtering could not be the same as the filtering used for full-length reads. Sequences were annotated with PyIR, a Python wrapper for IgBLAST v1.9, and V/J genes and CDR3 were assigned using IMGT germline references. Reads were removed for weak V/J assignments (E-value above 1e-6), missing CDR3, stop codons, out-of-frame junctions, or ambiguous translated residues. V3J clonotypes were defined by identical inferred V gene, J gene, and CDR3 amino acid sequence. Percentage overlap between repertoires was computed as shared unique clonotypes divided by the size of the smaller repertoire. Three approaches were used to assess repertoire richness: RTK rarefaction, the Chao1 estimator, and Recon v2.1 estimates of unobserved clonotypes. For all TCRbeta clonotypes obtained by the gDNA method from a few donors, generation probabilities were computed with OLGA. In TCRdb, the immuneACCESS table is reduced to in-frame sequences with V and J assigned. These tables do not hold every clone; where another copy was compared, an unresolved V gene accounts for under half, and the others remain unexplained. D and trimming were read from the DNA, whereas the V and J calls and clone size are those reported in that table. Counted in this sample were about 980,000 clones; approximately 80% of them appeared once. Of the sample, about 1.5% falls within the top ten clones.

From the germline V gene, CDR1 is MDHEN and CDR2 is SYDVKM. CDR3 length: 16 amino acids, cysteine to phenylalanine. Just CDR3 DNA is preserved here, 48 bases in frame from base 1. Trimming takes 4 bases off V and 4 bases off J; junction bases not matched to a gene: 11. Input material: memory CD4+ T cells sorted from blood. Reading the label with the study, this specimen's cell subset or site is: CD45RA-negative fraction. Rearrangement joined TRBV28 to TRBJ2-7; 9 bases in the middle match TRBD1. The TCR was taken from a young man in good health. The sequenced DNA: TGTGCCAGCAGTTCCCCCCAGGGACAGGGATCGTACGAGCAGTACTTC. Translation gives CASSSPQGQGSYEQYF.